These T cell receptor beta chains were read from a single sample in a study of radiation and T cells in renal cell carcinoma. Only in-frame clones appear in the TCRdb table, and some are missing; sequencing was by immunoSEQ multiplex PCR. The sample comprises about 76,000 clones, roughly nine tenths of which are singletons, and roughly 6% rests with the top ten. The sequencing here drew on blood, taken from a patient whose treatment included radiotherapy and nephrectomy. Receptor source: a woman in her seventies with renal cell carcinoma. Both conserved end residues are part of each CDR3. Each record gives: D gene, CDR3 length, clone size, J gene, V gene, CDR3 DNA, CDR3 protein. D genes are given only for firm matches. Not every row has a clone size; where given, it reads once, few, many or a size class.

-,12,-,TRBJ1-1,TRBV28,TGTGCCAGCATAAACCTAAACACTGAAGCTTTCTTT,CASINLNTEAFF
-,14,-,TRBJ1-6,TRBV10-3,TGTGCCATCACGGAGGGCTCCTATAATTCACCCCTCCACTTT,CAITEGSYNSPLHF
TRBD2,17,-,TRBJ2-5,TRBV4-2,TGTGCCAGCAGCCAAGTTGGCAGCGGGGGGCTCCAAGAGACCCAGTACTTC,CASSQVGSGGLQETQYF
-,15,-,TRBJ2-1,TRBV19,TGTGCCAGGCTCCAGGGGGGAATCCCCTACAATGAGCAGTTCTTC,CARLQGGIPYNEQFF
-,14,-,TRBJ2-3,TRBV5-1,TGCGCCAGCAGCTTGGTAGCTAACACAGATACGCAGTATTTT,CASSLVANTDTQYF
-,14,once,TRBJ2-7,TRBV2,TGTGCCAGCAGTTCACGCGGGTCCAACTACGAGCAGTACTTC,CASSSRGSNYEQYF
-,11,-,TRBJ2-1,TRBV21-1,TGTGCCAGCCGCCAGCACAATGAGCAGTTCTTC,CASRQHNEQFF
-,15,once,TRBJ2-6,TRBV29-1,TGCAGCGTTCTTGGGACCGCCTCTGGGGCCAACGTCCTGACTTTC,CSVLGTASGANVLTF
-,15,-,TRBJ1-1,TRBV27,TGTGCCAGCAGTTTAGAGGGCGACATGAACACTGAAGCTTTCTTT,CASSLEGDMNTEAFF
-,15,once,TRBJ2-7,TRBV14,TGTGCCAGCAGCCAGGGGCACGGGGGAGTCTATGGGCAGTACTTC,CASSQGHGGVYGQYF
-,15,once,TRBJ1-3,TRBV30,TGTGCCTGGAGTGTACTCGGGCACTCTGGAAACACCATATATTTT,CAWSVLGHSGNTIYF
-,13,-,TRBJ2-5,TRBV7-2,TGTGCCAGCAACCAAGGGACCTGGGAGACCCAGTACTTC,CASNQGTWETQYF
-,13,once,TRBJ2-7,TRBV14,TGTGCCAGCAGCCCCCGGGACATAGGCGAGCAGTACTTC,CASSPRDIGEQYF
-,15,-,TRBJ2-7,TRBV5-1,TGCGCCAGCAGCTTGCTTGTGGGGGATACCTACGAGCAGTACTTC,CASSLLVGDTYEQYF
-,14,-,TRBJ2-7,TRBV28,TGTGCCAGCAGCTACCGACGGGGCTCCTACGAGCAGTACTTC,CASSYRRGSYEQYF
TRBD2,18,few,TRBJ2-3,TRBV28,TGTGCCAGCAGTTTATGGGACTTAGCGGGGGATCTCACAGATACGCAGTATTTT,CASSLWDLAGDLTDTQYF
-,14,-,TRBJ1-1,TRBV7-8,TGTGCCAGCAGCTTAATGGAGGGGCGGACTGAAGCTTTCTTT,CASSLMEGRTEAFF
TRBD2,15,-,TRBJ2-1,TRBV5-1,TGCGCCAGCAGCCCACCGACTAGCGGGCACAATGAGCAGTTCTTC,CASSPPTSGHNEQFF
-,15,-,TRBJ2-3,TRBV9,TGTGCCAGCAGCTACCGGGGGGCCGGAGAAGATACGCAGTATTTT,CASSYRGAGEDTQYF
TRBD1,14,-,TRBJ2-7,TRBV9,TGTGCCAGCAGCGTCTCAGGGGGCCCCTACGAGCAGTACTTC,CASSVSGGPYEQYF
-,15,-,TRBJ2-7,TRBV19,TGTGCCAGTAGTATAAGAGGGGGTGGGAACTACGAGCAGTACTTC,CASSIRGGGNYEQYF
TRBD2,19,-,TRBJ2-3,TRBV14,TGTGCCAGCAGCCAAGATTGGGGCGGGGGGGCCGTAGACGAAGATACGCAGTATTTT,CASSQDWGGGAVDEDTQYF
TRBD2,18,-,TRBJ2-1,TRBV4-3,TGCGCCAGCAGCCACACCCGACTAGCGGGGGGTGTTGACAATGAGCAGTTCTTC,CASSHTRLAGGVDNEQFF
-,18,-,TRBJ2-7,TRBV14,TGTGCCAGCAGCCAAGTTCAGGGTCTAAGTCCAGGGAGGTACGAGCAGTACTTC,CASSQVQGLSPGRYEQYF
-,14,-,TRBJ2-2,TRBV6-4,TGTGCCAGCAGTATTAGTGAGAACACCGGGGAGCTGTTTTTT,CASSISENTGELFF
-,14,-,TRBJ2-4,TRBV6-1,TGTGCCAGCAGTGAACAGGGGCTAAAAAACATTCAGTACTTC,CASSEQGLKNIQYF
TRBD2,14,-,TRBJ2-7,TRBV4-1,TGCGCCAGCAGCGGGTGGGGACTAGCTAACGAGCAGTACTTC,CASSGWGLANEQYF
-,15,-,TRBJ1-4,TRBV4-3,TGCGCCAGCAGCCAGTCGACAGGAAGGTTCGAAAAACTGTTTTTT,CASSQSTGRFEKLFF
TRBD1,15,-,TRBJ1-1,TRBV6-6,TGTGCCAGCACGCCAACAGGGGTTAGGAACACTGAAGCTTTCTTT,CASTPTGVRNTEAFF
-,12,-,TRBJ1-1,TRBV28,TGTGCCAGCCGCCTCAGTTGGTCTGAAGCTTTCTTT,CASRLSWSEAFF
TRBD1,15,once,TRBJ2-2,TRBV19,TGTGCCAGTACTTCGACAGGGGCCCCCACCGGGGAGCTGTTTTTT,CASTSTGAPTGELFF
TRBD2,14,-,TRBJ2-3,TRBV28,TGTGCCAGCAGCCGCCGGGGGGACACAGATACGCAGTATTTT,CASSRRGDTDTQYF
-,14,once,TRBJ2-5,TRBV5-1,TGCGCCAGCAGGCGGGACGGACAACAAGAGACCCAGTACTTC,CASRRDGQQETQYF
TRBD2,15,-,TRBJ2-1,TRBV5-1,TGCGCCAGCAGCTTGACTAGCGGGGGGGCCGGTGAGCAGTTCTTC,CASSLTSGGAGEQFF
-,13,-,TRBJ1-3,TRBV7-3,TGTGCCAGCAGCCCAGGGCCTGGAAACACCATATATTTT,CASSPGPGNTIYF
-,15,-,TRBJ1-3,TRBV6-5,TGTGCCAGCAGTTACTCGACAGTCTCTGGAAACACCATATATTTT,CASSYSTVSGNTIYF
-,14,once,TRBJ2-7,TRBV4-2,TGTGCCAGCAGCCAACAGGTGGGGCCCTACGAGCAGTACTTC,CASSQQVGPYEQYF
TRBD2,16,-,TRBJ2-2,TRBV5-1,TGCGCCAGCAGCCCTTACGGGACTAGCTCCACCGGGGAGCTGTTTTTT,CASSPYGTSSTGELFF
TRBD1,15,-,TRBJ1-4,TRBV11-3,TGTGCCAGCAGCTCGTGGACAGGGAGGAATGAAAAACTGTTTTTT,CASSSWTGRNEKLFF
TRBD2,15,-,TRBJ2-1,TRBV11-3,TGTGCCAGCAGCTTAGGACTAGCGGGGGATAATGAGCAGTTCTTC,CASSLGLAGDNEQFF
TRBD2,16,-,TRBJ2-1,TRBV11-2,TGTGCCAGCAGCTTCAGGAGCGGGGGGTCCTACAATGAGCAGTTCTTC,CASSFRSGGSYNEQFF
-,15,-,TRBJ2-1,TRBV5-1,TGCGCCAGCAGCTTGGCTGGTGAGGGTAGAGGTGAGCAGTTCTTC,CASSLAGEGRGEQFF
TRBD2,17,-,TRBJ2-7,TRBV27,TGTGCCAGCAGTTTGGTACTAGCGGGGGCGGCTGGGTACGAGCAGTACTTC,CASSLVLAGAAGYEQYF
-,16,-,TRBJ1-3,TRBV5-1,TGCGCCAGCAGCTTGAATTCACAGATCTCTGGAAACACCATATATTTT,CASSLNSQISGNTIYF
-,14,-,TRBJ1-2,TRBV5-6,TGTGCCAGCAGCACTCGTCCTCTATTCGGTGGCTACACCTTC,CASSTRPLFGGYTF
TRBD2,17,once,TRBJ2-3,TRBV7-2,TGTGCCAGCAGCTTAGTGACTAGCGGGGGAGGTACAGATACGCAGTATTTT,CASSLVTSGGGTDTQYF
-,14,-,TRBJ2-3,TRBV7-2,TGTGCCAGCAGCGGGGGGACTAGCACAGATACGCAGTATTTT,CASSGGTSTDTQYF
-,13,-,TRBJ1-1,TRBV28,TGTGCCAGCAGTTCCTCGGACGGGACTGAAGCTTTCTTT,CASSSSDGTEAFF
TRBD2,19,-,TRBJ2-2,TRBV5-1,TGCGCCAGCAGCTTGGCAGGACTAGCGGGGGGAAGGAACACCGGGGAGCTGTTTTTT,CASSLAGLAGGRNTGELFF
-,15,-,TRBJ2-7,TRBV7-2,TGTGCCAGCAGCTTTAGCGGAGACAAATCCTACGAGCAGTACTTC,CASSFSGDKSYEQYF
TRBD1,16,-,TRBJ1-4,TRBV28,TGTGCCAGCAGTTTTTTACAGGGGACAACTAATGAAAAACTGTTTTTT,CASSFLQGTTNEKLFF
TRBD2,17,-,TRBJ2-1,TRBV25-1,TGTGCCAGCAGTGCCCCGGGACTAGCGGGGGGGGACAATGAGCAGTTCTTC,CASSAPGLAGGDNEQFF
-,16,-,TRBJ1-4,TRBV6-5,TGTGCCAGCAGTTACCGGGGAACCCCAGCTAATGAAAAACTGTTTTTT,CASSYRGTPANEKLFF
TRBD2,13,-,TRBJ2-1,TRBV7-7,TGTGCTAGCAGCCGTGGGACTAGCAATGAGCAGTTCTTC,CASSRGTSNEQFF
TRBD2,16,-,TRBJ2-2,TRBV5-1,TGCGCCAGCAGCCCGGGACTAGCGGGGCGGACCGGGGAGCTGTTTTTT,CASSPGLAGRTGELFF
-,14,-,TRBJ2-2,TRBV5-6,TGTGCCAGCAGCTTTGACATGAACACCGGGGAGCTGTTTTTT,CASSFDMNTGELFF
-,13,once,TRBJ1-1,TRBV7-9,TGTGCCAGCAGCTTAGAGGCGAACACTGAAGCTTTCTTT,CASSLEANTEAFF